Below are 10 T cell receptor beta chains sequenced from a single sample in a study of T-cell reconstitution after alpha-beta-depleted transplantation in children. The TCRbeta library was prepared with unique molecular identifiers. MiXCR, applied by TCRdb to the PCR reads, yields one record per CDR3 protein. Among some 240,000 distinct CDR3 sequences, around 13% were seen once, and the ten largest hold roughly 2.8%. The source material was PBMCs from the stem cell graft donor, sampled from the stem cell graft. Receptors originate from a human donor who donated a stem cell graft to a child with acute lymphoblastic leukemia.

This clonotype was recorded many times. V is TRBV2 and J is TRBJ1-1, with a tentative D call TRBD1 (5 bases). Deletions cut 7 bases from V and 1 base from J, with 10 bases between. The CDR3 length is 13 residues. Looked up from germline, CDR1 is SNHLY and CDR2 is FYNNEI. CDR3 DNA sequence: TGTGCCAGCACCATGGGGGAGAACACTGAAGCTTTCTTT. Translation gives CASTMGENTEAFF.

This clonotype was detected ten times or more. The rearrangement joins TRBV21-1 to TRBJ2-1; the D call of TRBD2 is as the table states it, not checked on the DNA. TRBV21-1 is annotated as a pseudogene. The CDR3 loop spans 17 amino acids. CDR3 bases: TGTGCCAGCAGCAAAGTACGCGGCAGGGTGTGGGGCAATGAGCAGTTCTTC. This sequence encodes CASSKVRGRVWGNEQFF.

The sample holds many counts of this clonotype. The chain combines TRBV5-1 with TRBJ2-2, with D perhaps being TRBD1 or TRBD2 (5 bases each). From germline, CDR1 is SGHRS and CDR2 YFSETQ. The CDR3 totals 16 residues. Trimming took off 0 bases at V and 3 bases at J, with 12 bases between the two ends. CDR3 region: CASSLVGLEDTGELFF. CDR3 DNA sequence: TGCGCCAGCAGCTTGGTGGGGCTGGAGGACACCGGGGAGCTGTTTTTT.

This clonotype was counted ten times or more. The V and J genes are TRBV11-2 and TRBJ1-2; 10 nucleotides match TRBD1. V trimming: 3 bases; J trimming: 2 bases; junction bases outside the gene matches: 6. Looked up from germline, CDR1 is SGHAT and CDR2 is FQNNGV. CDR3 size: 16 residues. Written as DNA, the CDR3 is TGTGCCAGCAGCTTGACAGGGGGCCTTATGAACTATGGCTACACCTTC. This encodes CASSLTGGLMNYGYTF.

This clonotype has just a few counts. The genes are TRBV4-3 and TRBJ1-4, with 10 nucleotides matching TRBD1. This CDR3 is built from 14 residues. Germline lookup yields CDR1 LGHNA and CDR2 YSLEER. V was clipped by 3 bases and J by 6 bases; unmatched bases: 1. CDR3 protein: CASSQGTGDEKLFF. The CDR3 coding sequence is TGCGCCAGCAGCCAGGGGACAGGGGATGAAAAACTGTTTTTT.

This clonotype was seen many times. The CDR3: CASSRLPLTGHSTYEQYF. In DNA, the CDR3 is TGCGCCAGCAGCCGCCTACCACTAACTGGACACTCAACCTACGAGCAGTACTTC. V is TRBV5-1 and J is TRBJ2-7, with a tentative D call TRBD1 (5 bases). The CDR3 spans 18 residues. V was clipped by 4 bases and J by 2 bases, with 25 bases between them. CDR1 and CDR2 (germline): SGHRS, YFSETQ.

In this sample, this clonotype turned up many times. The chain carries TRBV20-1 and TRBJ2-7; 8 bases fit TRBD2. The V and J ends lost 0 bases and 3 bases, in that order; junction bases with no gene match: 7. The CDR3 sequence is 15 residues long. From germline, CDR1 is DFQATT and CDR2 SNEGSKA (reference sequence). The CDR3 DNA reads TGCAGTGCTAGAGAAATCCGGGAGGGCCTCTACGAGCAGTACTTC. Translating gives CSAREIREGLYEQYF.

This clonotype turned up a few times. V is TRBV14 and J is TRBJ1-1; 8 bases are shared with TRBD1. CDR1 and CDR2 from the germline V gene are SGHDN and FVKESK. CDR3 length equals 14 residues. V dropped 9 bases and J dropped 4; count of bases not matched to a gene: 10. The CDR3 nucleotides are TGTGCCAGTAGGAGACAGGGGTTCGGCACTGAAGCTTTCTTT. Its protein is CASRRQGFGTEAFF.

This clonotype was observed many times. The gene calls are TRBV20-1 and TRBJ2-2; D gene uncertain. Germline V gene data show CDR1 as DFQATT and CDR2 as SNEGSKA (reference sequence). The CDR3 extends over 9 amino acids. Here the CDR3 reads CVNSGELFF. As DNA, the CDR3 is TGCGTAAACTCTGGGGAGCTGTTTTTT.

This clonotype occurred many times. The V and J genes are TRBV13 and TRBJ1-2; D is undetermined. The CDR3 length is 20 residues. The V gene's germline CDR1 is PRHDT and CDR2 FYEKMQ (reference sequence). Trimming shortened V by 3 bases and J by 0 bases, and 26 bases separated the two germline ends. CDR3 DNA: TGTGCCAGCAGCTTTAAAGAGGTCACAGCCCAACGATTTTCTAACTATGGCTACACCTTC. Its translation is CASSFKEVTAQRFSNYGYTF.